This T cell receptor (beta chain) was documented in a study of CXCR3-negative and CXCR3-positive naive CD8 T cells. Libraries were UMI-labeled 5' RACE TRB cDNA. TCRdb re-called the 5' RACE reads; every CDR3 protein appears as one record, without DNA. In all, the sample yields roughly 48,000 distinct CDR3 sequences. The germline gives CDR1 MDHEN, CDR2 SYDVKM. CDR3 length equals 13 residues. To note about this clonotype: Its antigen remains unknown.

The study, taken as a whole, reports: Partly lower CXCR3 expression followed cryopreservation, and most assays relied on fresh PBMCs. The study found that naive CXCR3-negative and CXCR3-positive cells shared TRBV-TRBJ usage, while memory cells differed.

The sample taken for sequencing was memory CD8+ T cells from blood. This receptor was identified in a human donor in good health. Some clones in this sample may be carry-over from other donors' samples. This chain uses TRBV28 with TRBJ2-3; TCRdb indicates TRBD1, and absent DNA this call remains unverified. This CDR3 is CASRDRGTDTQYF.